The 6 T cell receptor beta chains below were found in one sample sequenced in a study of blood T cell repertoires in COVID-19. Measured with immunoSEQ multiplex PCR; TCRdb has only the in-frame clones, and not every one. Of 40,000 to 60,000 clones listed, 86% were seen once; the top ten hold 4% to 5%. Sequences were obtained from peripheral blood. Receptors originate from a man older than 75 with active COVID-19.

The CDR3 region has the DNA TGTGCCACCAGTGATCGACAGGGTGTGGGGAACAATGAGCAGTTCTTC. Translated: CATSDRQGVGNNEQFF. This sequence joins TRBV24-1 and TRBJ2-1, with 7 bases that match TRBD1. V lost 3 bases, J lost 5 bases, and 9 bases stayed unmatched. The CDR3 covers 16 residues. Germline assignment: CDR1 KGHDR and CDR2 SFDVKD.

This rearrangement joins TRBV19 to TRBJ2-1; a possible D gene is TRBD2 (5 bases). Germline V gene data show CDR1 as LNHDA and CDR2 as SQIVND (reference sequence). Trimming stripped 6 bases from V and 8 bases from J, with 23 bases between. There are 16 residues in the CDR3. The CDR3 spells CASSPWASPRRDEQFF. In DNA, the CDR3 is TGTGCCAGTAGCCCTTGGGCTAGCCCTCGACGGGATGAGCAGTTCTTC.

The genes are TRBV9 and TRBJ2-5, with 12 positions matching TRBD1. CDR1 SGDLS and CDR2 YYNGEE come from the germline V gene. V shed 0 bases and J 2 bases; nucleotides not matched to a gene: 8. This CDR3 has 18 amino acids. CDR3 amino acids: CASSVGTGQGASQETQYF. The DNA of the CDR3 is TGTGCCAGCAGCGTAGGGACGGGACAGGGGGCTTCACAAGAGACCCAGTACTTC.

The J gene is TRBJ2-6, the V gene TRBV5-4; 8 bases are shared with TRBD1. V was pared by 4 bases and J by 1 base, with 10 bases of the junction left unmatched. CDR1 SGHNT and CDR2 YYREEE come from the germline V gene (reference sequence). This CDR3 comprises 18 residues. The CDR3, as DNA: TGTGCCAGCAGCCCGGAACAGGGGGTAATTTCTGGGGCCAACGTCCTGACTTTC. Protein: CASSPEQGVISGANVLTF.

The rearrangement uses TRBV27 and TRBJ2-2, with 7 nucleotides matching TRBD1. CDR1 is MNHEY and CDR2 is SMNVEV in the germline V gene (reference sequence). The CDR3 loop spans 14 amino acids. Trimming removed 3 bases from V and 4 bases from J; junction bases left unmatched: 2. The CDR3 bases are TGTGCCAGCAGTTTGGGACAGCTCACCGGGGAGCTGTTTTTT. Its translation: CASSLGQLTGELFF.

The rearrangement links TRBV28 to TRBJ1-2, with D possibly TRBD1 on 6 matching bases. This CDR3 comprises 12 residues. Germline V gives CDR1 MDHEN, CDR2 SYDVKM. V shed 7 bases and J shed 6 bases, with 12 bases lying between them. In DNA form, the CDR3 reads TGTGCCAGCAAGGGGGTCACGGATGGCTACACCTTC. Its translation is CASKGVTDGYTF.